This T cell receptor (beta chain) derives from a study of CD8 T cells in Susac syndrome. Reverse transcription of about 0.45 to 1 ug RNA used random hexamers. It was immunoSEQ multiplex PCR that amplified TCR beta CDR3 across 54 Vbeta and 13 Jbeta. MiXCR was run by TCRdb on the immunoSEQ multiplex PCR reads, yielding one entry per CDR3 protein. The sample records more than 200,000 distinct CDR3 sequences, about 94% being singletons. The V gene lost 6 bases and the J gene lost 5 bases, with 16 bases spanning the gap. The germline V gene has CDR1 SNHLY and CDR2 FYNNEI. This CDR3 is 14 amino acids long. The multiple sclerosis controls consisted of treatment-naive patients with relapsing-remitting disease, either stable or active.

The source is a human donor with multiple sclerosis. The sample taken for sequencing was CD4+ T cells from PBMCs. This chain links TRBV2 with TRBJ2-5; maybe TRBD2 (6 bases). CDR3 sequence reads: CASSPGTVGETQYF. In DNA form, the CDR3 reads TGTGCCAGCAGCCCTGGGACTGTGGGTGAGACCCAGTACTTC.